This T cell receptor (beta chain) was recovered during a study of shared clonotypes between healthy human individuals. Germline V gene lookup returns CDR1 MDHEN and CDR2 SYDVKM. The CDR3 is 15 amino acids. Trimming shortened V by 3 bases and J by 0 bases, and 9 bases separated the two germline ends. Evenly divided among several immunoSEQ plates was the genomic DNA of each subset. Authors' methods: In the immunoSEQ data, sequences were junction-only and lacked quality scores, so filtering differed. Sequencing was performed with immunoSEQ multiplex PCR; in TCRdb, only in-frame clones are kept and a portion is missing. The V and J calls and clone size were taken over from that table, and D and trimming were inferred from the DNA. The sample includes millions of clones, about 92% of them seen just once. CD4+ cells yielded CD45RA+ naive and CD45RA-negative memory subsets.

This receptor was obtained from a man between 18 and 35 years old in good health. This rearrangement joins TRBV28 to TRBJ1-3; unclear D gene. Material: naive CD4+ T cells sorted from blood. The subset was: CD45RA+ positively selected. The CDR3 is CASSLMVSSGNTIYF. The CDR3 DNA reads TGTGCCAGCAGTTTGATGGTGAGCTCTGGAAACACCATATATTTT.